The 10 T cell receptor beta chains given below trace back to one sample, sequenced in a study of cytomegalovirus exposure and HLA in healthy donors. TCRdb's copy holds only in-frame clones and misses some; the assay was immunoSEQ multiplex PCR. The data show some 180,000 clones, about nine tenths seen once. The specimen was PBMCs. These receptors came from a man aged 30-40 years in good health and CMV-seropositive.

The V gene is TRBV14, the J gene TRBJ1-4, with D hard to call. V lost 4 bases and J 4 bases, leaving 19 bases between the germline ends. The CDR3 runs 17 residues. Germline V gene lookup returns CDR1 SGHDN and CDR2 FVKESK. CDR3 sequence (DNA): TGTGCCAGCAGCCTGGGCAGTCTAAGGCTGGGTAATGAAAAACTGTTTTTT. Encoded protein: CASSLGSLRLGNEKLFF.

The rearrangement joins TRBV14 to TRBJ2-1, with D tentatively TRBD2 (5 bases). Looked up from germline, CDR1 is SGHDN and CDR2 is FVKESK. This CDR3 is built from 16 residues. Trimming took 4 bases from V and 2 from J, leaving 15 bases between them. In DNA form, the CDR3 reads TGTGCCAGCAGCCGAGACTATGGCGGAGCCTACAATGAGCAGTTCTTC. Translated: CASSRDYGGAYNEQFF.

This clone has just one count. Other DNA sequences of this sample code for an identical CDR3. This chain links TRBV10-2 with TRBJ2-7; weak D call: TRBD2 (6 bases). The CDR3 runs to 14 residues. CDR1 WSHSY and CDR2 SAAADI come from the germline V gene. With 8 bases removed from V and 0 bases from J, the gap between germline ends came to 14 bases. The chain's CDR3 is CASRPGGSSYEQYF. The CDR3 DNA sequence: TGCGCCAGCCGTCCTGGGGGGAGCTCCTACGAGCAGTACTTC.

The table lists this clone with a few counts. The CDR3 spells CASSPRVTGNGEQFF. In nucleotides, the CDR3 is TGTGCCAGCAGCCCCCGCGTGACAGGGAACGGTGAGCAGTTCTTC. J is TRBJ2-1 and V is TRBV7-3, with 7 bases identical to TRBD1. The CDR3 covers 15 residues. The V gene end was trimmed by 5 bases and the J gene end by 9 bases; junction bases not matched to a gene: 13. Germline V gives CDR1 SGHTA, CDR2 FQGTGA.

The chain recombines TRBV2 with TRBJ2-3; no clear D gene. Between the trimmed V and J ends, which lost 1 base and 3 bases, there was a span of 8 bases. The V gene's germline CDR1 is SNHLY and CDR2 FYNNEI. This CDR3 has 14 residues. The CDR3 DNA is TGTGCCAGCAGTGAAGAAGCGAGGACAGATACGCAGTATTTT. This gives the protein CASSEEARTDTQYF.

The chain is built from TRBV2 and TRBJ2-7; perhaps TRBD1 as D (5 bases). CDR1 SNHLY and CDR2 FYNNEI come from the germline V gene. V was trimmed by 6 bases and J by 2 bases, leaving 11 bases between them. The CDR3 runs to 13 residues. CDR3 DNA sequence: TGTGCCAGCAGCTGGCAGGGCACCTACGAGCAGTACTTC. Translating it yields CASSWQGTYEQYF. Full variable domain (outside the CDR3, taken from reference TRBV2 and TRBJ2-7): EPEVTQTPSHQVTQMGQEVILRCVPISNHLYFYWYRQILGQKVEFLVSFYNNEISEKSEIFDDQFSVERPDGSNFTLKIRSTKLEDSAMYFCASSWQGTYEQYFGPGTRLTVT.

This clone occurred a few times. The chain links TRBV7-9 to TRBJ2-7, with TRBD1 matching 7 bases. From germline, CDR1 is SEHNR and CDR2 FQNEAQ (reference sequence). The CDR3 runs 14 residues. The V gene end was trimmed by 4 bases and the J gene end by 3 bases; junction bases not matched to a gene: 6. CDR3 sequence: CASSWGQNLYEQYF. For the CDR3, the DNA is TGTGCCAGCAGCTGGGGACAGAATCTCTACGAGCAGTACTTC.

This sequence joins TRBV6-5 and TRBJ1-4; 8 positions match TRBD1. CDR3 length: 15 amino acids. The V gene's germline CDR1 is MNHEY and CDR2 SVGAGI. V trimming: 5 bases; J trimming: 8 bases; junction bases outside the gene matches: 10. CDR3 residues: CASSTFRGRGEKLFF. Written as DNA, the CDR3 is TGTGCCAGCAGTACGTTCAGGGGGCGCGGCGAAAAACTGTTTTTT.

The rearrangement links TRBV11-2 to TRBJ2-7; TRBD1 matches 11 bases. V lost 5 bases, J lost 7 bases, and 4 bases stayed unmatched. Germline loops: CDR1 SGHAT, CDR2 FQNNGV. The CDR3 runs to 13 residues. CDR3 loop: CASSGQGAGEQYF. CDR3 DNA sequence: TGTGCCAGCAGCGGACAGGGGGCAGGGGAGCAGTACTTC.

The chain combines TRBV11-2 with TRBJ2-7; TRBD1 matches at 7 bases. The length of the CDR3 is 15 residues. Germline-derived CDR1 and CDR2 are SGHAT and FQNNGV. The J segment lost 1 base and the V segment lost 4 bases, leaving 7 bases of the junction unmatched. The CDR3 sequence: CASSSGTAKSYEQYF. In DNA, the CDR3 is TGTGCCAGCAGCTCGGGGACAGCCAAATCCTACGAGCAGTACTTC.